Following are 9 T cell receptor beta chains from one sample sequenced in a study of shared clonotypes between healthy human individuals. The data were produced by immunoSEQ multiplex PCR, yet TCRdb's version contains in-frame clones alone and is incomplete. The table includes about 1.5 million clones, 98% detected once. Sequencing was performed on naive CD4+ T cells sorted from blood. Documented subset: CD45RA+ positively selected. The source is a man in his thirties or forties in good health.

The chain links TRBV9 to TRBJ2-6; 10 bases are shared with TRBD2. CDR1 is SGDLS and CDR2 is YYNGEE in the germline V gene. The junction had 9 bases not matched to a gene; V was cut back by 0 bases and J by 0 bases. This CDR3 is 20 amino acids long. CDR3 bases: TGTGCCAGCAGCGTAGTCCCCACGGGACTAGCGAACTCTGGGGCCAACGTCCTGACTTTC. Amino acid sequence: CASSVVPTGLANSGANVLTF.

This chain connects TRBV7-6 to TRBJ2-3, with 11 bases aligning to TRBD1. This CDR3 contains 17 residues. V trimming: 1 base; J trimming: 3 bases; junction bases outside the gene matches: 6. Germline V gene lookup returns CDR1 SGHVS and CDR2 FNYEAQ. CDR3 DNA: TGTGCCAGCAGCTTAGGTTCGGGGACAGGGGGAACAGATACGCAGTATTTT. Translating it yields CASSLGSGTGGTDTQYF.

V and J are TRBV2 and TRBJ2-1; 12 bases fit TRBD2. The V gene end was trimmed by 7 bases and the J gene end by 9 bases; junction bases not matched to a gene: 7. The CDR3 sequence is 14 residues long. From germline, CDR1 is SNHLY and CDR2 FYNNEI. CDR3 sequence: CASILAGGRIEQFF. The CDR3 nucleotides are TGTGCCAGCATTCTAGCGGGAGGGCGGATTGAGCAGTTCTTC. The full variable domain, in which reference TRBV2 and TRBJ2-1 provide the parts outside the CDR3, is EPEVTQTPSHQVTQMGQEVILRCVPISNHLYFYWYRQILGQKVEFLVSFYNNEISEKSEIFDDQFSVERPDGSNFTLKIRSTKLEDSAMYFCASILAGGRIEQFFGPGTRLTVL.

The chain couples TRBV6-5 to TRBJ1-2, with D perhaps matching TRBD1 (5 bases). Trimming took off 5 bases at V and 0 bases at J, with 13 bases between the two ends. Germline V gene lookup returns CDR1 MNHEY and CDR2 SVGAGI. The CDR3 extends over 15 amino acids. The CDR3 DNA follows: TGTGCCAGCAGTAACACAGGTGGCGCTAACTATGGCTACACCTTC. As protein: CASSNTGGANYGYTF.

The rearrangement joins TRBV7-2 to TRBJ2-1; possible D gene TRBD2, 6 bases. The CDR3 spans 15 residues. CDR1 is SGHTA and CDR2 is FQGNSA in the germline V gene. V lost 5 bases and J lost 0, with 11 bases in between. The CDR3 DNA reads TGTGCCAGCAGCGCTCGGAGGGCCTCCTACAATGAGCAGTTCTTC. Protein product: CASSARRASYNEQFF.

For this clone: Distinct nucleotide sequences in the sample also encode this CDR3. The gene calls are TRBV5-1 and TRBJ2-7; D possibly corresponds to TRBD1 (5 bases). Germline V gene lookup returns CDR1 SGHRS and CDR2 YFSETQ. V lost 2 bases and J lost 3, with 6 bases in between. The CDR3 covers 12 residues. CDR3 residues: CASSLGVYEQYF. CDR3 coding DNA: TGCGCCAGCAGCTTAGGGGTCTACGAGCAGTACTTC.

The table lists this clone with a count of one. The chain recombines TRBV6-5 with TRBJ2-7; 11 positions match TRBD2. The V gene end was trimmed by 6 bases and the J gene end by 3 bases; junction bases not matched to a gene: 4. Germline V gene sequence: CDR1 MNHEY, CDR2 SVGAGI. The CDR3 covers 14 residues. The chain's CDR3 is CASRRLAGIYEQYF. The CDR3 DNA sequence: TGTGCCAGCAGAAGACTAGCGGGGATCTACGAGCAGTACTTC.

V is TRBV11-3 and J is TRBJ2-7, with TRBD2 matching over 12 bases. The germline gives CDR1 SGHNT, CDR2 YENEEA. Trimming at V came to 5 bases and at J to 6 bases, leaving 11 bases not matched to a gene. The CDR3 totals 16 residues. CDR3 in amino acids: CASSPRTSGIVAEQYF. CDR3 coding DNA: TGTGCCAGCAGCCCCAGGACTAGCGGGATCGTCGCCGAGCAGTACTTC.

The CDR3 loop is CASGSGGLGGLNTEAFF. In nucleotides, the CDR3 is TGTGCTAGTGGTTCCGGCGGGCTAGGGGGCCTGAACACTGAAGCTTTCTTT. The chain has TRBV12-5 and TRBJ1-1; 7 positions match TRBD1. J lost 0 bases, V lost 4 bases, and 11 bases had no gene match. Germline CDR1 LGHNT, CDR2 FRNRAP. The CDR3 is made up of 17 amino acids.